A few counts support the clone carrying this TCR beta chain. The data derive from a study of blood T cells in healthy people across ages. A second PCR of 7 to 11 cycles used a sample-barcoded 5' primer and a J-beta primer mix. MiXCR was run by TCRdb on the 5' RACE reads, yielding one entry per CDR3 protein. This sample has 450,000 to 650,000 distinct CDR3 sequences, with approximately 25% found just once. CDR3 length: 13 amino acids. Germline CDR1 is MNHNS and CDR2 is SASEGT. The V end lost 5 bases, the J end lost 3 bases, and 8 bases lay between the germline ends. The data were also submitted as part of a second study, on T cells of mothers and their children.

The chain is built from TRBV6-1 and TRBJ1-5, with D tentatively TRBD1 (5 bases). This TCR was recovered from a boy aged 5 to 17 in good health. Input material: blood. Here the CDR3 DNA reads TGTGCCAGCAGTAGGGACCCCAATCAGCCCCAGCATTTT. It encodes CASSRDPNQPQHF.